This is a list of T cell receptor beta chains from one sample in a study of identical twins. One entry per CDR3 protein results from TCRdb running MiXCR on the 5' RACE reads. This sample has approximately 550,000 distinct CDR3 sequences; more than 20% occur once, and the top ten carry approximately 0.52%. These data were also reused for a study on yellow fever vaccine responses in identical twins.

The sequencing sample was made of CD4+ T cells sorted from blood. The receptors were gathered from a woman aged 18-29 years in good health. Both conserved end residues are part of each CDR3. Fields, in order: V gene, clone size, D gene, J gene, CDR3 protein, CDR3 DNA. D genes are given only for firm matches. Clone sizes are given selectively: once, few, many, or a class where the clone is expanded.

TRBV18	NA	TRBD1	TRBJ2-3	CASSTTGGGTDTQYF	TGTGCCAGCTCCACGACAGGGGGCGGCACAGATACGCAGTATTTT
TRBV12-3/TRBV12-4	NA	TRBD2	TRBJ2-1	CASSLPGGADEQFF	TGTGCCAGCAGTTTACCGGGGGGGGCGGATGAGCAGTTCTTC
TRBV12-3/TRBV12-4	NA	TRBD1	TRBJ1-1	CASSLPGQEAFF	TGTGCCAGCAGTTTACCGGGACAGGAAGCTTTCTTT
TRBV20-1	NA	NA	TRBJ2-7	CSARAGNSYEQYF	TGCAGTGCTAGAGCGGGGAACTCCTACGAGCAGTACTTC
TRBV27	NA	TRBD2	TRBJ2-2	CASRGLAAGELFF	TGTGCCAGCCGGGGACTAGCGGCCGGGGAGCTGTTTTTT
TRBV4-1	few	NA	TRBJ2-6	CASSQDSGRISSGANVLTF	TGCGCCAGCAGCCAAGATTCTGGCAGGATAAGCTCTGGGGCCAACGTCCTGACTTTC
TRBV12-3/TRBV12-4	few	NA	TRBJ1-4	CASSLARGRNEKLFF	TGTGCCAGCAGTTTAGCCAGGGGCAGGAACGAAAAACTGTTTTTT
TRBV12-3/TRBV12-4	few	TRBD2	TRBJ2-1	CASSPGRREKQFF	TGTGCCAGCAGTCCCGGTCGGCGGGAGAAGCAGTTCTTC
TRBV5-1	few	TRBD1	TRBJ2-1	CASSLAKVDRNNEQFF	TGCGCCAGCAGCTTGGCCAAAGTGGACAGGAACAATGAGCAGTTCTTC
TRBV12-3/TRBV12-4	NA	NA	TRBJ1-6	CASSLTAGNSPLHF	TGTGCCAGCAGTTTAACCGCGGGTAATTCACCCCTCCACTTT
TRBV24-1	few	NA	TRBJ1-2	CATSDRAYGYTF	TGTGCCACCAGTGATAGGGCCTATGGCTACACCTTC
TRBV6-5	few	NA	TRBJ1-2	CASSYSRTVVSGYTF	TGTGCCAGCAGTTACTCGAGGACAGTCGTTAGTGGCTACACCTTC
TRBV7-2	few	NA	TRBJ2-3	CASSLDRVRDTQYF	TGTGCCAGCAGCTTAGACAGGGTCAGAGATACGCAGTATTTT
TRBV5-4	NA	TRBD2	TRBJ2-2	CASSPAGGKAGELFF	TGTGCCAGCAGCCCCGCGGGGGGCAAGGCCGGGGAGCTGTTTTTT
TRBV18	NA	NA	TRBJ2-1	CASSLQDNEQFF	TGTGCCAGCTCACTACAGGACAATGAGCAGTTCTTC
TRBV6-1	NA	NA	TRBJ1-1	CASTPRRANTEAFF	TGTGCCAGCACCCCGAGGAGGGCGAACACTGAAGCTTTCTTT
TRBV3-1	few	NA	TRBJ2-3	CASSQQGATDTQYF	TGTGCCAGCAGCCAACAAGGAGCGACAGATACGCAGTATTTT
TRBV2	few	NA	TRBJ1-2	CASMMEAGFEGYTF	TGTGCCAGCATGATGGAGGCAGGGTTCGAGGGCTACACCTTC
TRBV5-6	few	NA	TRBJ2-2	CASRPSWSGSRTGELFF	TGTGCCAGCAGACCGTCCTGGAGCGGTTCGCGCACCGGGGAGCTGTTTTTT
TRBV6-9	NA	TRBD2	TRBJ2-1	CASSYSPRAGGPGGSYNEQFF	TGTGCCAGCAGTTATTCCCCCAGAGCGGGGGGGCCGGGGGGGTCCTACAATGAGCAGTTCTTC
TRBV6-1	NA	TRBD2	TRBJ2-3	CASSALAASTDTQYF	TGTGCCAGCAGTGCCCTAGCGGCTAGCACAGATACGCAGTATTTT
TRBV12-3/TRBV12-4	NA	NA	TRBJ2-2	CASSPQGGGAGELFF	TGTGCCAGCAGCCCCCAAGGAGGGGGTGCCGGGGAGCTGTTTTTT
TRBV19	NA	TRBD1	TRBJ2-1	CASSKRRTGDNEQFF	TGTGCCAGTAGTAAACGTCGGACAGGGGACAATGAGCAGTTCTTC
TRBV9	few	NA	TRBJ2-3	CASSLRQEVITDTQYF	TGTGCCAGCAGCCTTAGACAGGAGGTCATAACAGATACGCAGTATTTT
TRBV15	NA	TRBD1	TRBJ2-7	CATSKGDRGNYEQYF	TGTGCCACCAGCAAAGGAGACAGGGGCAACTACGAGCAGTACTTC
TRBV3-1	few	NA	TRBJ1-2	CASSNNDYGYTF	TGTGCCAGCAGCAACAATGATTATGGCTACACCTTC
TRBV12-3/TRBV12-4	few	NA	TRBJ1-6	CASSLTVYNSPLHF	TGTGCCAGCAGTCTGACAGTTTATAATTCACCCCTCCACTTT
TRBV12-3/TRBV12-4	NA	NA	TRBJ1-4	CASSLGGLWQKLFF	TGTGCCAGCAGTTTGGGCGGTCTCTGGCAAAAACTGTTTTTT
TRBV12-3/TRBV12-4	few	TRBD1	TRBJ2-7	CASSFTGEPYF	TGTGCCAGCAGTTTTACAGGGGAACCGTACTTC
TRBV24-1	few	NA	TRBJ2-3	CATSDSGRVTQYF	TGTGCCACCAGTGATAGTGGTCGCGTTACGCAGTATTTT
TRBV4-1	few	TRBD2	TRBJ2-5	CASSQVALGLVVRETQYF	TGCGCCAGCAGCCAAGTGGCCCTGGGACTAGTGGTGCGAGAGACCCAGTACTTC
TRBV7-9	NA	NA	TRBJ2-1	CASSLDGSYNEQFF	TGTGCCAGCAGCTTGGACGGCTCCTACAATGAGCAGTTCTTC
TRBV5-1	NA	TRBD1	TRBJ1-4	CASSLQGDNEKLFF	TGCGCCAGCAGCTTACAGGGGGATAACGAAAAACTGTTTTTT
TRBV4-2	NA	NA	TRBJ1-5	CASSESIGSNQPQHF	TGTGCCAGCAGCGAGAGCATCGGGAGCAATCAGCCCCAGCATTTT
TRBV12-3/TRBV12-4	NA	NA	TRBJ1-1	CASTLTANTEAFF	TGTGCCAGCACCCTGACAGCGAACACTGAAGCTTTCTTT
TRBV5-1	NA	TRBD2	TRBJ2-7	CASSLAGGRVSYEQYF	TGCGCCAGCAGCTTGGCCGGTGGGAGGGTTTCCTACGAGCAGTACTTC
TRBV29-1	NA	NA	TRBJ2-5	CSVGGGPGETQYF	TGCAGCGTTGGCGGAGGGCCAGGGGAGACCCAGTACTTC
TRBV12-5	NA	TRBD1	TRBJ2-6	CASGSRGPGANVLTF	TGTGCTAGTGGTAGCAGGGGGCCTGGGGCCAACGTCCTGACTTTC
TRBV20-1	few	TRBD2	TRBJ2-5	CSGGGAQETQYF	TGCAGTGGCGGGGGAGCCCAAGAGACCCAGTACTTC
TRBV27	NA	TRBD2	TRBJ2-7	CASSFSARGAYEQYF	TGTGCCAGCAGTTTCTCCGCGCGGGGGGCCTACGAGCAGTACTTC
TRBV5-6	NA	NA	TRBJ2-2	CASSTGPNTGELFF	TGTGCCAGCAGCACAGGGCCGAACACCGGGGAGCTGTTTTTT
TRBV18	NA	TRBD2	TRBJ2-1	CASSHGLAGGPLTSYNEQFF	TGTGCCAGCTCACACGGACTAGCGGGAGGGCCTCTGACCTCCTACAATGAGCAGTTCTTC
TRBV7-9	NA	TRBD2	TRBJ2-5	CASSTTSGQETQYF	TGTGCCAGCAGCACGACTAGCGGGCAAGAGACCCAGTACTTC
TRBV20-1	few	NA	TRBJ2-7	CSAKSSYEQYF	TGCAGTGCTAAAAGCTCCTACGAGCAGTACTTC
TRBV2	NA	NA	TRBJ2-5	CASSETEETQYF	TGTGCCAGCAGTGAGACTGAAGAGACCCAGTACTTC
TRBV20-1	NA	NA	TRBJ2-1	CSASPLYRDADYNEQFF	TGCAGTGCTAGCCCCCTTTACAGGGACGCGGACTACAATGAGCAGTTCTTC
TRBV29-1	few	NA	TRBJ1-3	CSVPTGGNTIYF	TGCAGCGTCCCTACAGGGGGAAACACCATATATTTT
TRBV6-1	few	TRBD2	TRBJ2-3	CASSPGLVMPDTQYF	TGTGCCAGCAGTCCGGGACTAGTGATGCCAGATACGCAGTATTTT
TRBV12-3/TRBV12-4	few	TRBD2	TRBJ2-2	CASSLGGRAGELFF	TGTGCCAGCAGTTTGGGCGGGAGAGCCGGGGAGCTGTTTTTT
TRBV24-1	NA	TRBD2	TRBJ2-3	CATSGAGGITDTQYF	TGTGCCACCAGTGGAGCGGGAGGGATCACAGATACGCAGTATTTT
TRBV12-3/TRBV12-4	NA	TRBD2	TRBJ2-7	CASTPIAGVLYEQYF	TGTGCCAGCACTCCCATAGCGGGAGTACTCTACGAGCAGTACTTC
TRBV20-1	NA	TRBD2	TRBJ2-7	CSAAGLAGGYEQYF	TGCAGTGCTGCGGGACTAGCGGGAGGCTACGAGCAGTACTTC
TRBV7-8	few	TRBD2	TRBJ2-1	CASRPTSGTYNEQFF	TGTGCCAGCAGACCTACTAGCGGGACCTACAATGAGCAGTTCTTC
TRBV27	NA	NA	TRBJ2-7	CASSLKEQYF	TGTGCCAGCAGTTTAAAGGAGCAGTACTTC
TRBV5-1	few	TRBD2	TRBJ2-2	CASSLEGSGVGELFF	TGCGCCAGCAGCTTGGAGGGTAGCGGGGTCGGGGAGCTGTTTTTT
TRBV6-5	NA	NA	TRBJ2-5	CASSYFSQTGAQETQYF	TGTGCCAGCAGTTATTTTTCCCAGACAGGAGCTCAAGAGACCCAGTACTTC
TRBV6-1	few	TRBD2	TRBJ2-7	CASSEPSGGRYEQYF	TGTGCCAGCAGCGAACCCTCTGGCGGGAGGTACGAGCAGTACTTC